Presented here are 18 T cell receptor beta chains from one specimen sequenced in a study of cytomegalovirus exposure and HLA in healthy donors. Primers: 60 Vbeta forward and 13 Jbeta reverse. The method was immunoSEQ multiplex PCR; TCRdb's version includes in-frame clones alone and lacks a portion of them. The repertoire holds under 200,000 clones, approximately 80% seen once, with 0.77% in the top ten. Sequencing was done on a sample of PBMCs. The source of these receptors is a woman under 30 in good health and CMV-seronegative.

This chain connects TRBV18 to TRBJ2-7; D may be TRBD2 (6 bases). The CDR3 is 13 amino acids. V was clipped by 3 bases and J by 1 base, with 7 bases between them. Germline CDR1 and CDR2: KGHSH and LQKENI. The CDR3 bases are TGTGCCAGCTCACCGGGACTTTCCTACGAGCAGTACTTC. It translates to CASSPGLSYEQYF.

The V gene is TRBV7-9, the J gene TRBJ2-3; D is unresolved. The CDR3 loop spans 12 amino acids. Per germline, CDR1 SEHNR and CDR2 FQNEAQ (reference sequence). V lost 3 bases to trimming and J lost 1 base, with 2 bases between them. As DNA, the CDR3 is TGTGCCAGCAGCTTCGGCACAGATACGCAGTATTTT. Its protein is CASSFGTDTQYF.

This chain uses TRBV7-8 with TRBJ2-3, with 9 bases aligning to TRBD1. This CDR3 comprises 16 residues. Germline lookup yields CDR1 SGHVS and CDR2 FQNEAQ. V lost 1 base, J lost 3 bases, and 5 bases stayed unmatched. The CDR3, as DNA: TGTGCCAGCAGCTTAGATGGGACAGGGAAAACAGATACGCAGTATTTT. It translates to CASSLDGTGKTDTQYF.

In this sample, this clone turned up once. The rearrangement links TRBV5-1 to TRBJ1-1; 7 nucleotides agree with TRBD1. This CDR3 spans 14 amino acids. Looked up from germline, CDR1 is SGHRS and CDR2 is YFSETQ. J was trimmed by 6 bases and V by 1 base; bases with no gene match: 6. The CDR3 protein is CASSLQAGGAEAFF. CDR3 nucleotide sequence: TGCGCCAGCAGCTTGCAGGCAGGGGGTGCTGAAGCTTTCTTT.

This clone was observed once. The J gene is TRBJ2-5, the V gene TRBV12-5; no firm D call. The ends were cut back, 2 bases at V and 1 base at J, with 17 bases in the middle. The CDR3 covers 17 residues. The germline V gene has CDR1 LGHNT and CDR2 FRNRAP. CDR3 sequence (DNA): TGTGCTAGTGGTTTGTTCCCCGAACCAAGCCCCCAAGAGACCCAGTACTTC. The encoded protein is CASGLFPEPSPQETQYF.

CDR3 sequence: CASTDPGDNYEQYF. For the CDR3, the DNA is TGTGCCAGCACCGACCCAGGGGATAACTACGAGCAGTACTTC. J is TRBJ2-5 and V is TRBV28; tentatively, D is TRBD1 (6 bases). The DNA end lines up better with TRBJ2-7; the J call may be wrong. The germline V gene encodes CDR1 MDHEN and CDR2 SYDVKM. The CDR3 totals 14 residues.

CDR3 bases: TGTGCCAGCAGCATATTGGATTCGCGGGAGGGTACGCAGTATTTT. Its protein is CASSILDSREGTQYF. The V call is TRBV9, the J call TRBJ2-3; TRBD2 agrees at 9 bases. The germline V gene encodes CDR1 SGDLS and CDR2 YYNGEE. Losses at the gene ends were 4 bases for V and 8 bases for J; bases not matched to a gene: 11. The length of the CDR3 is 15 residues.

The gene calls are TRBV7-2 and TRBJ2-7, with D maybe TRBD2 (6 bases). Germline CDR1 SGHTA, CDR2 FQGNSA. The CDR3 loop spans 12 amino acids. With 3 bases removed from V and 6 bases from J, the gap between germline ends came to 9 bases. Here the CDR3 reads CASSFIGGEQYF. CDR3 in DNA: TGTGCCAGCAGCTTTATCGGGGGCGAGCAGTACTTC.

This clone was seen a handful of times. The chain carries TRBV7-3 and TRBJ2-3; 8 bases align to TRBD1. Trimming took 5 bases from V and 7 from J; bases not matched to a gene: 11. This CDR3 spans 15 amino acids. Germline V gene lookup returns CDR1 SGHTA and CDR2 FQGTGA. The CDR3 protein is CASSPRTGNLNTQYF. CDR3 DNA sequence: TGTGCCAGCAGCCCCCGGACAGGGAATCTGAATACGCAGTATTTT. Full variable domain (rest looked up from reference TRBV7-3 and TRBJ2-3): GAGVSQTPSNKVTEKGKYVELRCDPISGHTALYWYRQSLGQGPEFLIYFQGTGAADDSGLPNDRFFAVRPEGSVSTLKIQRTERGDSAVYLCASSPRTGNLNTQYFGPGTRLTVL.

The J gene is TRBJ2-5, the V gene TRBV4-1; 7 bases map to TRBD1. Germline CDR1 reads MGHRA; CDR2 reads YSYEKL. Germline trimming cut 4 bases from V and 4 bases from J; bases unmatched to any gene: 21. The CDR3 has 19 amino acids. CDR3: CASSLNIFGRTGGRETQYF. DNA for the CDR3: TGCGCCAGCAGCCTAAATATTTTCGGCCGGACAGGTGGTCGAGAGACCCAGTACTTC.

The J gene is TRBJ1-6, the V gene TRBV7-2; 7 bases fit TRBD1. The CDR3 has 13 amino acids. J was trimmed by 12 bases and V by 7 bases; bases with no gene match: 9. The V gene's germline CDR1 is SGHTA and CDR2 FQGNSA. The CDR3 DNA is TGTGCCAGCACCCCAGGGGGATTGGGACCCCTCCACTTT. Translating it yields CASTPGGLGPLHF.

This chain links TRBV5-4 with TRBJ1-1; D is unclear. The CDR3 length is 13 residues. Between the trimmed V and J ends, which lost 4 bases and 5 bases, there was a span of 12 bases. Germline V gene lookup returns CDR1 SGHNT and CDR2 YYREEE (reference sequence). The CDR3 region has the DNA TGTGCCAGCAGCCCCCCCCCGGGAACTGAAGCTTTCTTT. It specifies CASSPPPGTEAFF.

This clone has just a few counts. This chain joins TRBV5-1 and TRBJ2-5, with 9 bases that match TRBD1. With 5 bases clipped from V and 6 bases from J, the junction kept 14 bases outside the gene matches. The germline V gene has CDR1 SGHRS and CDR2 YFSETQ. This CDR3 contains 16 residues. CDR3 loop: CASRQIPTGGVQTQYF. The CDR3 DNA reads TGCGCCAGCAGACAGATCCCGACAGGGGGTGTGCAGACCCAGTACTTC.

In this sample, this clone turned up a few times. This chain uses TRBV6-5 with TRBJ2-3; maybe TRBD2 (6 bases). Per germline, CDR1 MNHEY and CDR2 SVGAGI. The CDR3 consists of 14 residues. V gave up 2 bases and J gave up 6 bases, with 12 bases separating them. CDR3 region: CASSYGLSGDTQYF. The CDR3 DNA reads TGTGCCAGCAGTTACGGACTGAGCGGGGATACGCAGTATTTT.

The chain recombines TRBV19 with TRBJ1-3; weak D call: TRBD1 (5 bases). In germline, CDR1 is LNHDA, CDR2 SQIVND (reference sequence). Trimming pared 4 bases from V and 4 bases from J, leaving 8 bases between. The CDR3 runs 13 residues. Here the CDR3 reads CASSTGPGNTIYF. CDR3 DNA: TGTGCCAGTAGTACAGGGCCCGGAAACACCATATATTTT.

Written as DNA, the CDR3 is TGTGCCAGCAGCGTAATGGCGGGAGGGAGTGAGACCCAGTACTTC. This gives the protein CASSVMAGGSETQYF. The genes are TRBV9 and TRBJ2-5; 9 bases are a match to TRBD2. CDR1 is SGDLS and CDR2 is YYNGEE in the germline V gene. The V gene end was trimmed by 1 base and the J gene end by 5 bases; junction bases not matched to a gene: 6. CDR3 length: 15 residues.

The CDR3 DNA sequence: TGTGCCAGCAGTTTGTCGACAGGGGGCAGGCAAGAGACCCAGTACTTC. As protein: CASSLSTGGRQETQYF. V gene TRBV28 combines with J gene TRBJ2-5; 10 bases line up with TRBD1. The germline V gene has CDR1 MDHEN and CDR2 SYDVKM. CDR3 length: 16 amino acids. Trimming took 3 bases from V and 2 from J; bases not matched to a gene: 6.

CDR3 in DNA: TGTGCCAGCGGAGGGGGACAGACCATTCAAGAGACCCAGTACTTC. It specifies CASGGGQTIQETQYF. The chain is built from TRBV7-9 and TRBJ2-5, with a possible D match to TRBD1 (7 bases). Trimming pared 8 bases from V and 2 bases from J, leaving 18 bases between. Germline loops: CDR1 SEHNR, CDR2 FQNEAQ (reference sequence). The length of the CDR3 is 15 residues.